What follows are 25 T cell receptor beta chains derived from one specimen sequenced in a study of blood T cell repertoires in COVID-19. Produced via immunoSEQ multiplex PCR; TCRdb's table is partial and in-frame only. The sample records about 75,000 clones, 88% being singletons. The specimen sequenced was peripheral blood. The origin of the receptors is a human donor in a cohort sampled during active COVID-19.

The V and J genes are TRBV28 and TRBJ1-6; 7 nucleotides agree with TRBD1. The CDR3 extends over 15 amino acids. The V gene's germline CDR1 is MDHEN and CDR2 SYDVKM. V trimming: 3 bases; J trimming: 5 bases; junction bases outside the gene matches: 4. The CDR3 protein is CASSLGDSNNSPLHF. The DNA of the CDR3 is TGTGCCAGCAGTTTGGGGGACAGCAATAATTCACCCCTCCACTTT.

This sequence joins TRBV6-6 and TRBJ2-7, with 10 positions matching TRBD1. Trimming cost V 6 bases and J 4 bases; bases outside gene matches: 6. This CDR3 contains 14 residues. Germline V gene lookup returns CDR1 MNHNY and CDR2 SVGAGI (reference sequence). The DNA of the CDR3 is TGTGCCAGCAGCAGGACAGGGGGTTTTTACGAGCAGTACTTC. This sequence encodes CASSRTGGFYEQYF.

The chain carries TRBV2 and TRBJ2-5, with D unclear. Germline assignment: CDR1 SNHLY and CDR2 FYNNEI. Trimming shortened V by 1 base and J by 8 bases, and 17 bases separated the two germline ends. CDR3 length: 15 residues. In DNA, the CDR3 is TGTGCCAGCAGTGAAGAAAGCACCATCTCAACTACCCAGTACTTC. Its translation: CASSEESTISTTQYF. Looking up the rest from reference TRBV2 and TRBJ2-5 gives the full variable domain: EPEVTQTPSHQVTQMGQEVILRCVPISNHLYFYWYRQILGQKVEFLVSFYNNEISEKSEIFDDQFSVERPDGSNFTLKIRSTKLEDSAMYFCASSEESTISTTQYFGPGTRLLVL.

V usage is TRBV6-5 and J usage is TRBJ1-3, with D possibly matching TRBD1 (5 bases). Germline V lookup: CDR1 MNHEY, CDR2 SVGAGI. Trimming cost V 4 bases and J 0 bases, with 13 bases left between them. The CDR3 is made up of 16 amino acids. The chain's CDR3 is CASSFGQGRSGNTIYF. The CDR3 DNA is TGTGCCAGCAGTTTTGGCCAGGGCCGCTCTGGAAACACCATATATTTT.

This clone occurred once. This chain connects TRBV6-5 to TRBJ1-1; D remains unclear. The length of the CDR3 is 13 residues. Germline V gene lookup returns CDR1 MNHEY and CDR2 SVGAGI. V dropped 7 bases and J dropped 2 bases, with 11 bases sitting between them. CDR3 sequence: CASTDSLNTEAFF. The CDR3 DNA follows: TGTGCCAGCACCGACTCGCTTAACACTGAAGCTTTCTTT.

This clone was counted once. The chain has TRBV18 and TRBJ2-7, with 7 bases identical to TRBD2. The CDR3 is 13 amino acids. Trimming cost V 5 bases and J 6 bases; bases outside gene matches: 7. The germline gives CDR1 KGHSH, CDR2 LQKENI. The DNA of the CDR3 is TGTGCCAGCTCATCAAGCGGGACCAGCGAGCAGTACTTC. Protein sequence: CASSSSGTSEQYF.

This rearrangement joins TRBV29-1 to TRBJ2-3; 8 nucleotides align to TRBD1. Germline CDR1 is SQVTM and CDR2 is ANQGSEA. V lost 2 bases and J lost 3; bases outside the gene matches: 7. There are 15 residues in the CDR3. The CDR3 nucleotides are TGCAGCGTTGAACTTGGAGACAGGGGAACAGATACGCAGTATTTT. Translation gives CSVELGDRGTDTQYF.

V gene TRBV30 combines with J gene TRBJ1-1; 8 bases are a match to TRBD1. CDR1 GTSNPN and CDR2 SVGIG come from the germline V gene (reference sequence). Losses at the gene ends were 2 bases for V and 3 bases for J; bases not matched to a gene: 5. The CDR3 length is 14 residues. The CDR3 sequence: CAWSRVRGHTEAFF. The CDR3 DNA reads as TGTGCCTGGAGTCGAGTCAGGGGGCACACTGAAGCTTTCTTT.

The V call is TRBV5-1, the J call TRBJ1-5; maybe TRBD1 (5 bases). Deletions cut 5 bases from V and 6 bases from J, with 18 bases between. The CDR3 loop spans 15 amino acids. CDR1 is SGHRS and CDR2 is YFSETQ in the germline V gene. CDR3 sequence: CASSPSGDGGQPQHF. The CDR3 DNA reads TGCGCCAGCAGTCCCAGCGGGGACGGGGGTCAGCCCCAGCATTTT.

This rearrangement joins TRBV10-2 to TRBJ2-2; possible D gene TRBD1, 6 bases. The CDR3 extends over 15 amino acids. The germline V gene has CDR1 WSHSY and CDR2 SAAADI. Trimming stripped 6 bases from V and 0 bases from J, with 11 bases between. The CDR3 loop is CASSLRDTNTGELFF. CDR3 DNA: TGCGCCAGCAGCCTCCGGGACACGAACACCGGGGAGCTGTTTTTT.

This clone was recorded a few times. The V gene is TRBV7-9, the J gene TRBJ2-2; 9 bases agree with TRBD1. Germline CDR1 is SEHNR and CDR2 is FQNEAQ (reference sequence). The CDR3 loop spans 18 amino acids. V was pared by 5 bases and J by 0 bases, with 10 bases of the junction left unmatched. The CDR3 loop reads CASSVVMGQGSNTGELFF. The CDR3 bases are TGTGCCAGCAGCGTAGTAATGGGACAGGGTTCGAACACCGGGGAGCTGTTTTTT.

The chain joins TRBV28 to TRBJ2-7, with TRBD2 matching over 11 bases. Germline CDR1 MDHEN, CDR2 SYDVKM. The CDR3 is made up of 16 amino acids. V was pared by 4 bases and J by 7 bases, with 12 bases of the junction left unmatched. The CDR3 here is CASSSSGRSPLGEQYF. CDR3 in DNA: TGTGCCAGCAGTTCTAGCGGGAGGAGCCCTTTGGGGGAGCAGTACTTC.

The rearrangement joins TRBV7-9 to TRBJ2-2; weak D call: TRBD1 (6 bases). This CDR3 spans 15 amino acids. Trimming cost V 5 bases and J 0 bases, with 10 bases left between them. Germline CDR1 SEHNR, CDR2 FQNEAQ (reference sequence). In DNA form, the CDR3 reads TGTGCCAGCAGCACCGAGGGGGCGAACACCGGGGAGCTGTTTTTT. Its translation is CASSTEGANTGELFF.

V gene TRBV7-8 combines with J gene TRBJ1-1; 7 bases are a match to TRBD1. Germline V CDR1 and CDR2: SGHVS, FQNEAQ. V was clipped by 5 bases and J by 0 bases; unmatched bases: 15. The CDR3 spans 18 residues. CDR3 protein: CASSPRQGWALMNTEAFF. CDR3 bases: TGTGCCAGCAGCCCCCGACAGGGATGGGCCTTAATGAACACTGAAGCTTTCTTT.

The V gene is TRBV4-3, the J gene TRBJ1-4; possibly TRBD1 for D (6 bases). The CDR3 sequence is 17 residues long. The germline V and J ends were trimmed by 0 bases and 3 bases, with 14 bases remaining between them. Germline-derived CDR1 and CDR2 are LGHNA and YSLEER. The CDR3 reads CASSQDPQGQANEKLFF. DNA of the CDR3: TGCGCCAGCAGCCAAGATCCGCAGGGACAAGCTAATGAAAAACTGTTTTTT.

A few counts support this clone. V is TRBV5-1 and J is TRBJ2-1; D gene uncertain. The CDR3 has 15 residues. The germline gives CDR1 SGHRS, CDR2 YFSETQ. Trimming shortened V by 1 base and J by 0 bases, and 8 bases separated the two germline ends. In DNA form, the CDR3 reads TGCGCCAGCAGCTTGACCCACAGCTCCTACAATGAGCAGTTCTTC. It codes for CASSLTHSSYNEQFF.

The gene calls are TRBV12-3 or TRBV12-4 and TRBJ1-2, with D unclear. CDR3 length: 12 residues. The ends were cut back, 6 bases at V and 6 bases at J, with 11 bases in the middle. The CDR3 DNA reads TGTGCCAGCAGCTCCATGGGAGATGGCTACACCTTC. This sequence encodes CASSSMGDGYTF.

This rearrangement joins TRBV19 to TRBJ2-2; D is possibly TRBD1 (6 bases). This CDR3 has 16 residues. Between the trimmed V and J ends, which lost 3 bases and 5 bases, there was a span of 16 bases. CDR1 is LNHDA and CDR2 is SQIVND in the germline V gene (reference sequence). The CDR3 DNA follows: TGTGCCAGTAGTATTGTGGGGACATCCCCGACCGGGGAGCTGTTTTTT. Amino acids: CASSIVGTSPTGELFF.

This clone turned up a few times. V usage is TRBV5-4 and J usage is TRBJ1-5; no definite D call. Germline values: CDR1 SGHNT, CDR2 YYREEE (reference sequence). Trimming removed 10 bases at V and 0 bases at J, with 14 bases between. The CDR3 covers 14 residues. As DNA, the CDR3 is TGTGCCCTAGAAGTCAGAGGTAGCAATCAGCCCCAGCATTTT. It encodes CALEVRGSNQPQHF.

J is TRBJ2-2 and V is TRBV7-3, with 8 bases lining up with TRBD2. V lost 4 bases and J lost 6; bases outside the gene matches: 13. Germline V CDR1 and CDR2: SGHTA, FQGTGA. There are 17 residues in the CDR3. The CDR3 reads CASSWAETGTRAGELFF. CDR3 bases: TGTGCCAGCAGCTGGGCGGAGACCGGGACTAGGGCCGGGGAGCTGTTTTTT. Full variable domain (missing parts from reference TRBV7-3 and TRBJ2-2): GAGVSQTPSNKVTEKGKYVELRCDPISGHTALYWYRQSLGQGPEFLIYFQGTGAADDSGLPNDRFFAVRPEGSVSTLKIQRTERGDSAVYLCASSWAETGTRAGELFFGEGSRLTVL.

The rearrangement joins TRBV28 to TRBJ1-1; 9 bases line up with TRBD1. Germline V gives CDR1 MDHEN, CDR2 SYDVKM. Germline trimming cut 6 bases from V and 5 bases from J; bases unmatched to any gene: 7. The CDR3 is 14 residues long. In DNA form, the CDR3 reads TGTGCCAGCAGAACAGGGGGCGTTGGGACTGAAGCTTTCTTT. Translating it yields CASRTGGVGTEAFF.

V is TRBV9 and J is TRBJ1-1, with D maybe TRBD1 (6 bases). The CDR3 is 13 residues long. V was clipped by 3 bases and J by 4 bases, with 10 bases between them. Germline assignment: CDR1 SGDLS and CDR2 YYNGEE. Here the CDR3 DNA reads TGTGCCAGCAGCGCCACAGGGAGCACTGAAGCTTTCTTT. This codes for CASSATGSTEAFF.

This clone was detected only once. The chain employs TRBV4-1 and TRBJ2-7; 12 positions agree with TRBD1. V lost 0 bases to trimming and J lost 4 bases; unmatched junction nucleotides: 4. The CDR3 totals 16 residues. Germline V gene lookup returns CDR1 MGHRA and CDR2 YSYEKL. This CDR3 reads CASSQDEGQGAYEQYF. The CDR3 nucleotides are TGCGCCAGCAGCCAAGATGAGGGACAGGGGGCTTACGAGCAGTACTTC.

The chain carries TRBV4-2 and TRBJ2-1, with a possible D match to TRBD2 (6 bases). CDR3 length: 13 amino acids. V dropped 4 bases and J dropped 5 bases, with 9 bases sitting between them. Per germline, CDR1 LGHNA and CDR2 YNFKEQ. CDR3 coding DNA: TGTGCCAGCAGCCTAAGGAGGGACAATGAGCAGTTCTTC. It encodes CASSLRRDNEQFF.

The chain links TRBV28 to TRBJ2-2, with D maybe TRBD2 (6 bases). Trimming removed 6 bases from V and 2 bases from J, with 13 bases in between. The CDR3 consists of 15 residues. Germline V gene lookup returns CDR1 MDHEN and CDR2 SYDVKM. The CDR3 nucleotides read TGTGCCAGCAGCCGGGCGGGATCTAACACCGGGGAGCTGTTTTTT. It translates to CASSRAGSNTGELFF.